One T cell receptor beta chain is described in this entry. This record comes from a study of blood T cell repertoires in COVID-19. The wider study: T cells, B-cell-depleted T cells, or PBMCs supplied cDNA or gDNA.

Measured with immunoSEQ multiplex PCR; TCRdb has only the in-frame clones, and not every one. The table shows approximately 300,000 clones, with about nine tenths occurring only once. This CDR3 contains 14 residues. Trimming removed 4 bases from V and 7 bases from J, with 16 bases in between. Germline CDR1 and CDR2: MDHEN and SYDVKM. This TCR came from a woman in her forties or fifties who had recovered from COVID-19. Input material: peripheral blood. The chain joins TRBV28 to TRBJ1-1; a possible D gene is TRBD1 (5 bases). The CDR3 sequence: CASSSHGGWGEAFF. CDR3 in DNA: TGTGCCAGCAGTTCCCATGGGGGGTGGGGTGAAGCTTTCTTT.